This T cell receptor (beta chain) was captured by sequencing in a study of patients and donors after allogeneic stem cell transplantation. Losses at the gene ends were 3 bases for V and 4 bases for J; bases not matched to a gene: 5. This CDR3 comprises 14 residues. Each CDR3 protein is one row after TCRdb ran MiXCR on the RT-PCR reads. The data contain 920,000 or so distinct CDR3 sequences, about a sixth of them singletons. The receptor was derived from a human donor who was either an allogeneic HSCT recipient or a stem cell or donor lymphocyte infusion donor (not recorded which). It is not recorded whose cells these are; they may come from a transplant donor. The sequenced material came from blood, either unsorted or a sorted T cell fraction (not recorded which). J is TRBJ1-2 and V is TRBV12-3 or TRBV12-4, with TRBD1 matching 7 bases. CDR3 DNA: TGTGCCAGCAGTTTCCAGACAGGGCCCTATGGCTACACCTTC. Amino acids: CASSFQTGPYGYTF.